This T cell receptor (beta chain) stems from a study of blood T cell repertoires in COVID-19. The germline V and J ends were trimmed by 8 bases and 10 bases, with 15 bases remaining between them. The CDR3 consists of 13 residues. Libraries were prepared by immunoSEQ multiplex PCR; TCRdb keeps only in-frame clonotypes and omits some of them. The table includes 220,000 or so clones, about 85% detected once. This TCR was recovered from a woman in her 50s with COVID-19, enrolled during active disease. V gene TRBV12-3 or TRBV12-4 combines with J gene TRBJ1-6; D may be TRBD1 (6 bases). Sequenced: peripheral blood. The CDR3 is CASCYLQGSPLHF. CDR3 nucleotides: TGTGCCAGCTGTTATTTACAGGGCTCACCCCTCCACTTT.